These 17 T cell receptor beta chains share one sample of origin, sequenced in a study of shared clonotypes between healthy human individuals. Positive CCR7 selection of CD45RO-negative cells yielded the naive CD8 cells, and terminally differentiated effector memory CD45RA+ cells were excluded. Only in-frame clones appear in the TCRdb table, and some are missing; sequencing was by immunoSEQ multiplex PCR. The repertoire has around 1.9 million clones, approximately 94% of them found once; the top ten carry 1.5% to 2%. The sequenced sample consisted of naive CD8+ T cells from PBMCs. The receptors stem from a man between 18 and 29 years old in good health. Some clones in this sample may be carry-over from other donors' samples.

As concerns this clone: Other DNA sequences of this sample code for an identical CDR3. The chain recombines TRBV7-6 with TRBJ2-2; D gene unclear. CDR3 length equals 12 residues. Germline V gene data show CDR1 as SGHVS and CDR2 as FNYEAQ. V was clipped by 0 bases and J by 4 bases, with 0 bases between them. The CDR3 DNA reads TGTGCCAGCAGCTTAGCCACCGGGGAGCTGTTTTTT. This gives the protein CASSLATGELFF.

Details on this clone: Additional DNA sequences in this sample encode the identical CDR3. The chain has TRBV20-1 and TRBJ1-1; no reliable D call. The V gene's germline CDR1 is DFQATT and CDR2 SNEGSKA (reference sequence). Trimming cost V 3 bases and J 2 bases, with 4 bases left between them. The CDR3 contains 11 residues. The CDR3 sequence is CSARANTEAFF. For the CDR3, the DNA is TGCAGTGCTAGGGCTAACACTGAAGCTTTCTTT.

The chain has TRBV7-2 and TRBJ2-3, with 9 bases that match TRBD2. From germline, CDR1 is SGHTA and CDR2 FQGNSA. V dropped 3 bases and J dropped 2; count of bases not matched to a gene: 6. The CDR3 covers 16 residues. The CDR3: CASSFVLAGLTDTQYF. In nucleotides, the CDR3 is TGTGCCAGCAGCTTTGTTCTAGCGGGACTCACAGATACGCAGTATTTT.

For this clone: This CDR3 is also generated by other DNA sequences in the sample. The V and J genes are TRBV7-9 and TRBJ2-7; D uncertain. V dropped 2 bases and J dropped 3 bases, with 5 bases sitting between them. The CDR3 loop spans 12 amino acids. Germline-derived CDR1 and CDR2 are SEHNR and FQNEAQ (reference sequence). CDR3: CASSLTFYEQYF. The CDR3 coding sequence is TGTGCCAGCAGCTTAACCTTCTACGAGCAGTACTTC. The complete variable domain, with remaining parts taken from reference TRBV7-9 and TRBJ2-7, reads DTGVSQNPRHKITKRGQNVTFRCDPISEHNRLYWYRQTLGQGPEFLTYFQNEAQLEKSRLLSDRFSAERPKGSFSTLEIQRTEQGDSAMYLCASSLTFYEQYFGPGTRLTVT.

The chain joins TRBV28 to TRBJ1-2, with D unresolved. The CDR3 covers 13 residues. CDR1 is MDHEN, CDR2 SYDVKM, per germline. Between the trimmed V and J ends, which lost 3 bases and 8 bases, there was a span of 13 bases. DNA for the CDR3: TGTGCCAGCAGTTTCGGGGTCGCGATCGGCTACACCTTC. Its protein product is CASSFGVAIGYTF.

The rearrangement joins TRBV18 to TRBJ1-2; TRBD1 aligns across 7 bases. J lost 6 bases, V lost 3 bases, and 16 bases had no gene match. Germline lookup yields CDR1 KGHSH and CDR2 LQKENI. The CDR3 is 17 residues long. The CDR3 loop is CASSPRPYHDRADGYTF. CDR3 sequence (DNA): TGTGCCAGCTCACCCCGGCCTTACCACGACAGGGCGGATGGCTACACCTTC.

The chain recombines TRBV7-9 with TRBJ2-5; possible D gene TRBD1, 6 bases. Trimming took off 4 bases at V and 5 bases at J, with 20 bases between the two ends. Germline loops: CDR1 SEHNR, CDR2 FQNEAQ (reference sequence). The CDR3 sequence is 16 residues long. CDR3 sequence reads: CASSSIAHRVRETQYF. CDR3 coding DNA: TGTGCCAGCAGCTCCATAGCTCACAGGGTTCGGGAGACCCAGTACTTC.

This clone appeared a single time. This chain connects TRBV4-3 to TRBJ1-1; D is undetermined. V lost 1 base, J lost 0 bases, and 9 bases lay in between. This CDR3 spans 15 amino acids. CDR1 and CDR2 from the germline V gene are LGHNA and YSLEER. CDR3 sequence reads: CASSQARFMNTEAFF. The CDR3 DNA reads TGCGCCAGCAGCCAAGCACGCTTCATGAACACTGAAGCTTTCTTT.

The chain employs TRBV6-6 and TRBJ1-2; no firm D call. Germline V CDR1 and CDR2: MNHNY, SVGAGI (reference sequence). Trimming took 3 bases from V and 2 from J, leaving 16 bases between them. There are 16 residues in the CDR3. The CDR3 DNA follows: TGTGCCAGCAGTTATATTAGGACGGAGGAAAACTATGGCTACACCTTC. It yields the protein CASSYIRTEENYGYTF.

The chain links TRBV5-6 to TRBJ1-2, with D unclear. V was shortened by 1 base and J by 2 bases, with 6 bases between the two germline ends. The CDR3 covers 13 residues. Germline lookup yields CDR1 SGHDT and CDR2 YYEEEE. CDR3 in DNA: TGTGCCAGCAGCTTGACGGAAAACTATGGCTACACCTTC. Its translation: CASSLTENYGYTF.

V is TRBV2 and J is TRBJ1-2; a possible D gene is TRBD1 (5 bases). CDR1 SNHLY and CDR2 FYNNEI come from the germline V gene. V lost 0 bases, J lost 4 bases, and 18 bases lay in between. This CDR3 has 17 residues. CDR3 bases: TGTGCCAGCAGTGAAGCCGGATCGTTGGGGGGTGGCTATGGCTACACCTTC. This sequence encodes CASSEAGSLGGGYGYTF. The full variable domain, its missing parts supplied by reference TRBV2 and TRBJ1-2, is EPEVTQTPSHQVTQMGQEVILRCVPISNHLYFYWYRQILGQKVEFLVSFYNNEISEKSEIFDDQFSVERPDGSNFTLKIRSTKLEDSAMYFCASSEAGSLGGGYGYTFGSGTRLTVV.

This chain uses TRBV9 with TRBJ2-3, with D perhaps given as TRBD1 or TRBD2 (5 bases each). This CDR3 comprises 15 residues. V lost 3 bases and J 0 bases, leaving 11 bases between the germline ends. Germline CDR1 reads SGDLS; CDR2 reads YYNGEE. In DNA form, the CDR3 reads TGTGCCAGCAGCGGGGGACGCGGAAGCACAGATACGCAGTATTTT. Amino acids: CASSGGRGSTDTQYF.

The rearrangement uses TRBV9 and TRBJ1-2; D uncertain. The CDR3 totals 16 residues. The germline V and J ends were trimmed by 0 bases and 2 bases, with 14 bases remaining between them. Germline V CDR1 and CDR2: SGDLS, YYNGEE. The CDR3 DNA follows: TGTGCCAGCAGCGTAGGGACTTTCGGCGTCAACTATGGCTACACCTTC. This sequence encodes CASSVGTFGVNYGYTF.

CDR3 residues: CASSPPASTAPTSGNTIYF. CDR3 in DNA: TGTGCCAGCAGCCCCCCTGCCTCGACAGCTCCAACCTCTGGAAACACCATATATTTT. The chain joins TRBV7-9 to TRBJ1-3; D possibly corresponds to TRBD1 (5 bases). The V gene lost 5 bases and the J gene lost 0 bases, with 23 bases spanning the gap. The CDR3 is 19 amino acids. CDR1 SEHNR and CDR2 FQNEAQ come from the germline V gene (reference sequence).

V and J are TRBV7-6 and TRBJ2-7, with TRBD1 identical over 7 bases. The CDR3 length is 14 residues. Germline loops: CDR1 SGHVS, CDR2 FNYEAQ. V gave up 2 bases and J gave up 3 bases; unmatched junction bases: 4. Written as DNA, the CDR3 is TGTGCCAGCAGCTTATTTGCAGGGGGCTACGAGCAGTACTTC. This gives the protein CASSLFAGGYEQYF. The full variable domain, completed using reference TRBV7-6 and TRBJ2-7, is GAGVSQSPRYKVTKRGQDVALRCDPISGHVSLYWYRQALGQGPEFLTYFNYEAQQDKSGLPNDRFSAERPEGSISTLTIQRTEQRDSAMYRCASSLFAGGYEQYFGPGTRLTVT.

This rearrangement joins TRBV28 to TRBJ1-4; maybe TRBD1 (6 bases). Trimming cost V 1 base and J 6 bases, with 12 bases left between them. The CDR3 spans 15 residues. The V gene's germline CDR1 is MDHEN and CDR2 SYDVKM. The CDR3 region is CASSLYRGADEKLFF. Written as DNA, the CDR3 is TGTGCCAGCAGTTTATATAGGGGGGCAGATGAAAAACTGTTTTTT.

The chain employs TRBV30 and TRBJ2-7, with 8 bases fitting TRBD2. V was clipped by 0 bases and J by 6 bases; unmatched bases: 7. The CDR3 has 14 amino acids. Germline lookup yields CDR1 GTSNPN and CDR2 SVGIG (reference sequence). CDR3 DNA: TGTGCCTGGAGTGTGGCCAGCGGGAGAGGCGAGCAGTACTTC. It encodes CAWSVASGRGEQYF.